Listed below are T cell receptor beta chains from one sample, sequenced in a study of glioma-infiltrating T cells after dendritic cell vaccination. The method was immunoSEQ multiplex PCR; TCRdb's version includes in-frame clones alone and lacks a portion of them. The profile covers 25,000 to 35,000 clones, with 85% to 95% appearing a single time and less than 2.5% taken by the ten largest. The material sequenced was blood, taken before dendritic cell vaccination. The receptors stem from a human donor with glioblastoma. Both conserved end residues are part of each CDR3. D genes are given only for firm matches. Clone size is given for some rows only: seen once, a few or many times, or a class if the clone is expanded.

cdr3_length: 15
v_call: TRBV7-2
j_call: TRBJ1-1
clone_size: -
d_call: -
cdr3_nt: TGTGCCAGCAGCCCGAAGCCCAATCTGAACACTGAAGCTTTCTTT
cdr3_aa: CASSPKPNLNTEAFF

cdr3_length: 13
v_call: TRBV27
j_call: TRBJ2-7
clone_size: once
d_call: TRBD1
cdr3_nt: TGTGCCAGCAGTCCGGGACAGGGATTTGTGCAGTACTTC
cdr3_aa: CASSPGQGFVQYF

cdr3_length: 14
v_call: TRBV7-2
j_call: TRBJ2-7
clone_size: once
d_call: -
cdr3_nt: TGTGCCAGCAGCCGGAGTGGTACCCCCTACGAGCAGTACTTC
cdr3_aa: CASSRSGTPYEQYF

cdr3_length: 16
v_call: TRBV5-1
j_call: TRBJ1-6
clone_size: -
d_call: -
cdr3_nt: TGCGCCAGCAGCTTGGGCGGGGCATCTAATAATTCACCCCTCCACTTT
cdr3_aa: CASSLGGASNNSPLHF

cdr3_length: 16
v_call: TRBV7-8
j_call: TRBJ1-2
clone_size: -
d_call: -
cdr3_nt: TGTGCCAGCAGCTCGCACAACATCGGGATCCGCCCCGGCTACACCTTC
cdr3_aa: CASSSHNIGIRPGYTF

cdr3_length: 13
v_call: TRBV6-6
j_call: TRBJ1-4
clone_size: -
d_call: -
cdr3_nt: TGTGCCACCTACACGGGAAGAGGGGAAAAACTGTTTTTT
cdr3_aa: CATYTGRGEKLFF

cdr3_length: 14
v_call: TRBV10-2
j_call: TRBJ2-7
clone_size: -
d_call: TRBD2
cdr3_nt: TGCGCCAGCAGTGATTGGATAGCGGGATACGAGCAGTACTTC
cdr3_aa: CASSDWIAGYEQYF

cdr3_length: 17
v_call: TRBV5-1
j_call: TRBJ2-7
clone_size: -
d_call: -
cdr3_nt: TGCGCCAGCAGCTTGACCACTTCGACTACTGCTTCCTACGAGCAGTACTTC
cdr3_aa: CASSLTTSTTASYEQYF

cdr3_length: 15
v_call: TRBV11-3
j_call: TRBJ2-6
clone_size: -
d_call: TRBD1
cdr3_nt: TGTGCCAGCAGCACCGGGACAGTAGGGGCCAACGTCCTGACTTTC
cdr3_aa: CASSTGTVGANVLTF

cdr3_length: 14
v_call: TRBV6-5
j_call: TRBJ1-2
clone_size: once
d_call: TRBD1
cdr3_nt: TGTGCCAGCAGTACATGGACAGGCCAGTATGGCTACACCTTC
cdr3_aa: CASSTWTGQYGYTF

cdr3_length: 14
v_call: TRBV19
j_call: TRBJ2-2
clone_size: -
d_call: -
cdr3_nt: TGTGCCAGTAGTTATAGGGGGAACACCGGGGAGCTGTTTTTT
cdr3_aa: CASSYRGNTGELFF

cdr3_length: 16
v_call: TRBV2
j_call: TRBJ2-3
clone_size: -
d_call: TRBD2
cdr3_nt: TGTGCCAGCAGTGCTGACAGCGGGGGGCATCAAGATACGCAGTATTTT
cdr3_aa: CASSADSGGHQDTQYF

cdr3_length: 13
v_call: TRBV27
j_call: TRBJ2-7
clone_size: -
d_call: TRBD1
cdr3_nt: TGTGCCTGCCGAACGCACAGGGGCGGCGAGCAGTACTTC
cdr3_aa: CACRTHRGGEQYF

cdr3_length: 15
v_call: TRBV7-2
j_call: TRBJ2-1
clone_size: -
d_call: TRBD1
cdr3_nt: TGTGCCAGCAGCTTCAGGACAGGGGGTAGGGATGAGCAGTTCTTC
cdr3_aa: CASSFRTGGRDEQFF

cdr3_length: 16
v_call: TRBV2
j_call: TRBJ2-2
clone_size: -
d_call: TRBD1
cdr3_nt: TGTGCCAGCAGTGAAGCGCTTCAGGGGGCGGCCGGGGAGCTGTTTTTT
cdr3_aa: CASSEALQGAAGELFF

cdr3_length: 14
v_call: TRBV6-1
j_call: TRBJ2-5
clone_size: -
d_call: TRBD1
cdr3_nt: TGTGCCAGCAGTGTACAGGGGTTCCAAGAGACCCAGTACTTC
cdr3_aa: CASSVQGFQETQYF

cdr3_length: 12
v_call: TRBV6-1
j_call: TRBJ1-5
clone_size: -
d_call: -
cdr3_nt: TGTGCCAGCACAGGGTGGGATCAGCCCCAGCATTTT
cdr3_aa: CASTGWDQPQHF

cdr3_length: 15
v_call: TRBV7-9
j_call: TRBJ1-6
clone_size: once
d_call: TRBD1
cdr3_nt: TGTGCCAGCAGCTTGAGAAGACAGGGGGTTTCACCCCTCCACTTT
cdr3_aa: CASSLRRQGVSPLHF

cdr3_length: 17
v_call: TRBV4-1
j_call: TRBJ1-2
clone_size: -
d_call: -
cdr3_nt: TGCGCCAGCAGCCAAGATCAGGGGTATGGGGCTTTCTATGGCTACACCTTC
cdr3_aa: CASSQDQGYGAFYGYTF

cdr3_length: 15
v_call: TRBV5-1
j_call: TRBJ1-6
clone_size: -
d_call: -
cdr3_nt: TGCGCCAGCAGCTTGGGAGGGCCGAATAATTCACCCCTCCACTTT
cdr3_aa: CASSLGGPNNSPLHF

cdr3_length: 15
v_call: TRBV7-2
j_call: TRBJ2-2
clone_size: -
d_call: -
cdr3_nt: TGTGCCAGCAGCTTACTGGGACTCCAGACCGGGGAGCTGTTTTTT
cdr3_aa: CASSLLGLQTGELFF

cdr3_length: 15
v_call: TRBV7-2
j_call: TRBJ1-3
clone_size: -
d_call: -
cdr3_nt: TGTGCCAGCAGCTCTGGGGGGGCCTCTGGAAACACCATATATTTT
cdr3_aa: CASSSGGASGNTIYF

cdr3_length: 14
v_call: TRBV6-5
j_call: TRBJ1-1
clone_size: -
d_call: -
cdr3_nt: TGTGCCAGCAGTTCCAGACAGAGGGGGACTGAAGCTTTCTTT
cdr3_aa: CASSSRQRGTEAFF

cdr3_length: 15
v_call: TRBV23-1
j_call: TRBJ2-7
clone_size: -
d_call: -
cdr3_nt: TGCGCCAGCAGTCTCCCCCGGACAGAGGTCTACGAGCAGTACTTC
cdr3_aa: CASSLPRTEVYEQYF

cdr3_length: 13
v_call: TRBV10-3
j_call: TRBJ2-7
clone_size: -
d_call: -
cdr3_nt: TGTGCCATCTTACTTGAGAGCTCCTACGAGCAGTACTTC
cdr3_aa: CAILLESSYEQYF

cdr3_length: 15
v_call: TRBV5-4
j_call: TRBJ2-1
clone_size: -
d_call: TRBD2
cdr3_nt: TGTGCCAGCAGCTCGCAGACTAGCGGGGGGAATGAGCAGTTCTTC
cdr3_aa: CASSSQTSGGNEQFF

cdr3_length: 12
v_call: TRBV5-4
j_call: TRBJ1-1
clone_size: -
d_call: TRBD1
cdr3_nt: TGTGCCAGCAGGGCTGGACAGGGGGATGCTTTCTTT
cdr3_aa: CASRAGQGDAFF

cdr3_length: 16
v_call: TRBV5-1
j_call: TRBJ2-1
clone_size: -
d_call: TRBD1
cdr3_nt: TGCGCCAGCAGCTTATCCGGGACAGGGGTGGGGAATGAGCAGTTCTTC
cdr3_aa: CASSLSGTGVGNEQFF

cdr3_length: 15
v_call: TRBV5-6
j_call: TRBJ2-1
clone_size: -
d_call: -
cdr3_nt: TGTGCCAGCAGCTTGGGAACTAACCCCTACAATGAGCAGTTCTTC
cdr3_aa: CASSLGTNPYNEQFF

cdr3_length: 15
v_call: TRBV4-1
j_call: TRBJ2-1
clone_size: -
d_call: -
cdr3_nt: TGCGCCAGCAGCCAAGGGCAGGGGACGTTCAATGAGCAGTTCTTC
cdr3_aa: CASSQGQGTFNEQFF

cdr3_length: 16
v_call: TRBV5-1
j_call: TRBJ2-5
clone_size: -
d_call: -
cdr3_nt: TGCGCCAGCAGCCTGTCGACTATGACAGGCCAAGAGACCCAGTACTTC
cdr3_aa: CASSLSTMTGQETQYF

cdr3_length: 14
v_call: TRBV18
j_call: TRBJ1-3
clone_size: -
d_call: -
cdr3_nt: TGTGCCAGCTCACCGACAGGCTCTGGAAACACCATATATTTT
cdr3_aa: CASSPTGSGNTIYF

cdr3_length: 14
v_call: TRBV7-6
j_call: TRBJ2-7
clone_size: -
d_call: TRBD2
cdr3_nt: TGTGCCAGCAGCCGAGCGGGGGACCTCTACGAGCAGTACTTC
cdr3_aa: CASSRAGDLYEQYF

cdr3_length: 18
v_call: TRBV5-1
j_call: TRBJ2-5
clone_size: -
d_call: TRBD1
cdr3_nt: TGCGCCAGCAGCTTGACCGGGACAGGGGGATTAGTGGGAGAGACCCAGTACTTC
cdr3_aa: CASSLTGTGGLVGETQYF

cdr3_length: 16
v_call: TRBV9
j_call: TRBJ2-7
clone_size: -
d_call: TRBD2
cdr3_nt: TGTGCCAGCAGCCCCTTGACTAGCGGGGGCACCTACGAGCAGTACTTC
cdr3_aa: CASSPLTSGGTYEQYF

cdr3_length: 16
v_call: TRBV6-4
j_call: TRBJ1-3
clone_size: few
d_call: -
cdr3_nt: TGTGCCAGCAGTGACGTTTGCGGGATCTATGGAAACACCATATATTTT
cdr3_aa: CASSDVCGIYGNTIYF

cdr3_length: 12
v_call: TRBV29-1
j_call: TRBJ1-1
clone_size: -
d_call: -
cdr3_nt: TGCAGCGTTGGTGGGGGGGGGTTTGAAGCTTTCTTT
cdr3_aa: CSVGGGGFEAFF

cdr3_length: 18
v_call: TRBV10-1
j_call: TRBJ1-3
clone_size: -
d_call: TRBD1
cdr3_nt: TGCGCCAGCAGTGAGCCCAGGGACAGTTCACCTACTGGAAACACCATATATTTT
cdr3_aa: CASSEPRDSSPTGNTIYF

cdr3_length: 13
v_call: TRBV7-2
j_call: TRBJ2-2
clone_size: -
d_call: TRBD1
cdr3_nt: TGTGCCAGCAGCCAGGGGGCAACCGGGGAGCTGTTTTTT
cdr3_aa: CASSQGATGELFF

cdr3_length: 13
v_call: TRBV27
j_call: TRBJ2-7
clone_size: once
d_call: -
cdr3_nt: TGTGCCAGCAGTTTATCCCGGGGCTACGAGCAGTACTTC
cdr3_aa: CASSLSRGYEQYF

cdr3_length: 13
v_call: TRBV5-6
j_call: TRBJ1-1
clone_size: -
d_call: -
cdr3_nt: TGTGCCAGCAGCTTGGTTCAGGGCCCCGAAGCTTTCTTT
cdr3_aa: CASSLVQGPEAFF

cdr3_length: 15
v_call: TRBV5-1
j_call: TRBJ2-5
clone_size: -
d_call: TRBD2
cdr3_nt: TGCGCCAGCTCACTGACAGCGGGGGAGGGAGAGACCCAGTACTTC
cdr3_aa: CASSLTAGEGETQYF

cdr3_length: 13
v_call: TRBV30
j_call: TRBJ2-5
clone_size: -
d_call: -
cdr3_nt: TGTGCCTGGGGGAGGGGGGGTGCGGAGACCCAGTACTTC
cdr3_aa: CAWGRGGAETQYF

cdr3_length: 13
v_call: TRBV2
j_call: TRBJ1-2
clone_size: -
d_call: -
cdr3_nt: TGTGCCAGCAGCTTGACTCAGGAGGGTGGCTACACCTTC
cdr3_aa: CASSLTQEGGYTF

cdr3_length: 14
v_call: TRBV5-1
j_call: TRBJ2-2
clone_size: medium-sized
d_call: TRBD1
cdr3_nt: TGCGCCAGCAGTTCCAGGGGGCAAGGCGGGGAGCTGTTTTTT
cdr3_aa: CASSSRGQGGELFF

cdr3_length: 13
v_call: TRBV9
j_call: TRBJ2-7
clone_size: -
d_call: -
cdr3_nt: TGTGCCAGCGAGGAGGCGGACAGCTACGAGCAGTACTTC
cdr3_aa: CASEEADSYEQYF

cdr3_length: 16
v_call: TRBV6-6
j_call: TRBJ1-2
clone_size: -
d_call: -
cdr3_nt: TGTGCCAGCACTCGCACCGGGGGGGGAGGAGCTTATGGCTACACCTTC
cdr3_aa: CASTRTGGGGAYGYTF

cdr3_length: 15
v_call: TRBV7-2
j_call: TRBJ2-5
clone_size: -
d_call: -
cdr3_nt: TGTGCCAGCAGCTTAGTCGGGGTGGCAGTTGAGACCCAGTACTTC
cdr3_aa: CASSLVGVAVETQYF

cdr3_length: 14
v_call: TRBV4-2
j_call: TRBJ1-6
clone_size: -
d_call: -
cdr3_nt: TGTGCCAGCAGCCGAGTGGCGGATAATTCACCCCTCCACTTT
cdr3_aa: CASSRVADNSPLHF